The 19 T cell receptor beta chains below all came from one sample that was sequenced in a study of persistence of HIV-infected CD4 T cells. Overlapping HIV-1 Gag 15-mer peptides at around 1 ug per peptide per mL were used. CD40L-negative CD69-negative CD45RO-high memory CD4+ T cells were sorted as populations depleted of antigen-responding cells. This was the immunoSEQ version 4 assay in survey mode. This table comes from immunoSEQ multiplex PCR, and its TCRdb copy is limited to in-frame clones, with some not included. Of 30,000 to 45,000 clones detected, around 86% appear once; the ten largest clones hold roughly 1%. Which antigens these TCRs recognize remains unknown. The specimen was cultured CD4+ T cells from PBMCs, collected from a patient who received antiretroviral therapy. All receptors come from an adult with HIV. The donor label of this sample is uncertain.

The genes are TRBV5-1 and TRBJ2-5; perhaps TRBD2 as D (6 bases). V was pared by 6 bases and J by 2 bases, with 11 bases between. Germline loops: CDR1 SGHRS, CDR2 YFSETQ. The CDR3 is 13 residues long. The DNA of the CDR3 is TGCGCCAGCACCCTCGGGGGTCAAGAGACCCAGTACTTC. This codes for CASTLGGQETQYF.

The CDR3 nucleotides are TGTGCCAGCTCACCAGGACAGGCGGGTCTCGCTTTCTTT. This translates into CASSPGQAGLAFF. The chain carries TRBV18 and TRBJ1-1; 7 nucleotides line up with TRBD1. Germline-derived CDR1 and CDR2 are KGHSH and LQKENI. V trimming: 2 bases; J trimming: 11 bases; junction bases outside the gene matches: 8. The length of the CDR3 is 13 residues. The full variable domain, its missing parts supplied by reference TRBV18 and TRBJ1-1, is NAGVMQNPRHLVRRRGQEARLRCSPMKGHSHVYWYRQLPEEGLKFMVYLQKENIIDESGMPKERFSAEFPKEGPSILRIQQVVRGDSAAYFCASSPGQAGLAFFGQGTRLTVV.

V gene TRBV30 combines with J gene TRBJ1-2, with a tentative D call TRBD1 (5 bases). This CDR3 is built from 13 residues. Trimming left V 4 bases short and J 3 bases short, with 12 bases between. Per germline, CDR1 GTSNPN and CDR2 SVGIG (reference sequence). Written as DNA, the CDR3 is TGTGCCTGGACCGGACATTCTGACTATGGCTACACCTTC. Translating gives CAWTGHSDYGYTF.

The V gene is TRBV7-9, the J gene TRBJ1-1; D gene unclear. The V gene's germline CDR1 is SEHNR and CDR2 FQNEAQ (reference sequence). The CDR3 runs to 12 residues. V lost 2 bases to trimming and J lost 4 bases, with 5 bases between them. The CDR3 loop reads CASSLFSTEAFF. For the CDR3, the DNA is TGTGCCAGCAGCTTATTCTCCACTGAAGCTTTCTTT.

The chain recombines TRBV7-2 with TRBJ1-1; D is possibly TRBD1 (5 bases). Germline CDR1 reads SGHTA; CDR2 reads FQGNSA. Trimming took off 0 bases at V and 4 bases at J, with 9 bases between the two ends. The CDR3 contains 14 residues. The DNA of the CDR3 is TGTGCCAGCAGCTTAGCGGGGGGTTCCACTGAAGCTTTCTTT. Translated: CASSLAGGSTEAFF.

This clone appeared a few times. The CDR3 protein is CASSTGAQETQYF. The CDR3 bases are TGTGCCAGTAGTACGGGAGCACAAGAGACCCAGTACTTC. V is TRBV19 and J is TRBJ2-5, with a weak D call TRBD2 (6 bases). Deletions cut 4 bases from V and 2 bases from J, with 8 bases between. Per the germline V gene, CDR1 is LNHDA and CDR2 is SQIVND (reference sequence). The CDR3 runs 13 residues.

The chain uses TRBV9 and TRBJ2-4; D gene ambiguous. Germline V gene sequence: CDR1 SGDLS, CDR2 YYNGEE. The V and J ends lost 0 bases and 1 base respectively, with 5 bases between them. The CDR3 consists of 14 residues. CDR3 nucleotides: TGTGCCAGCAGCGTAGGCCTGGCCAAAAACATTCAGTACTTC. Translation: CASSVGLAKNIQYF.

The CDR3 is CASSAASGIGGYGYTF. The CDR3 nucleotides are TGTGCCAGCAGCGCTGCCTCGGGGATCGGGGGGTATGGCTACACCTTC. The chain recombines TRBV7-8 with TRBJ1-2; TRBD1 is a possible D gene (5 bases). V dropped 5 bases and J dropped 5 bases, with 21 bases sitting between them. The germline V gene encodes CDR1 SGHVS and CDR2 FQNEAQ. There are 16 residues in the CDR3.

The rearrangement links TRBV7-9 to TRBJ2-3; the D gene could be TRBD1 or TRBD2 (5 bases each). Trimming cost V 5 bases and J 3 bases, with 18 bases left between them. This CDR3 contains 16 residues. Germline V lookup: CDR1 SEHNR, CDR2 FQNEAQ (reference sequence). The CDR3 nucleotides read TGTGCCAGCAGCCGCAGGGACCCTGGCGCGACAGATACGCAGTATTTT. Protein sequence: CASSRRDPGATDTQYF.

The chain has TRBV5-1 and TRBJ2-3, with D possibly being TRBD1 or TRBD2 (5 bases each). The CDR3 spans 16 residues. CDR1 SGHRS and CDR2 YFSETQ come from the germline V gene. The germline V and J ends were trimmed by 0 bases and 1 base, with 12 bases remaining between them. CDR3 sequence (DNA): TGCGCCAGCAGCTTGGTTGGGACCCAGGGCACAGATACGCAGTATTTT. This encodes CASSLVGTQGTDTQYF.

This chain uses TRBV6-5 with TRBJ1-2; unclear D gene. The CDR3 extends over 13 amino acids. CDR1 is MNHEY and CDR2 is SVGAGI in the germline V gene. The ends were cut back, 2 bases at V and 8 bases at J, with 12 bases in the middle. CDR3 sequence reads: CASSYRVEDGYTF. The CDR3 DNA reads TGTGCCAGCAGTTACAGGGTTGAGGACGGCTACACCTTC.

This clone has only a few counts. The genes are TRBV10-1 and TRBJ1-1; no firm D call. This CDR3 is 13 amino acids long. Trimming pared 6 bases from V and 0 bases from J, leaving 8 bases between. Germline CDR1 and CDR2: WNHNN and SYGVQD (reference sequence). CDR3 protein: CASSRDMNTEAFF. CDR3 nucleotides: TGCGCCAGCAGCAGAGATATGAACACTGAAGCTTTCTTT.

CDR3 sequence reads: CASSQDLHANTGELFF. DNA for the CDR3: TGTGCCAGCAGCCAAGATCTCCACGCGAACACCGGGGAGCTGTTTTTT. The rearrangement joins TRBV4-2 to TRBJ2-2; unclear D gene. Germline lookup yields CDR1 LGHNA and CDR2 YNFKEQ. V was cut by 0 bases and J by 0 bases, with 8 bases left in between. This CDR3 has 16 residues.

This sequence joins TRBV2 and TRBJ2-4; weak D call: TRBD1 (5 bases). The length of the CDR3 is 18 residues. Germline loops: CDR1 SNHLY, CDR2 FYNNEI. The V end lost 1 base, the J end lost 1 base, and 17 bases lay between the germline ends. CDR3 DNA sequence: TGTGCCAGCAGTGAAGAAGGCCTTCTAGGGGTGGCCAAAAACATTCAGTACTTC. This gives the protein CASSEEGLLGVAKNIQYF.

Here the CDR3 reads CASRRGRTLGNTGELFF. CDR3 in DNA: TGTGCCAGCAGACGGGGACGTACCCTGGGGAACACCGGGGAGCTGTTTTTT. The rearrangement links TRBV27 to TRBJ2-2; perhaps D is TRBD1 or TRBD2 (5 bases each). Germline lookup yields CDR1 MNHEY and CDR2 SMNVEV (reference sequence). The CDR3 has 17 residues. V lost 6 bases and J lost 1, with 18 bases in between.

This clone was seen more than once but under ten times. This chain uses TRBV19 with TRBJ2-1; 9 bases map to TRBD1. Trimming at V came to 6 bases and at J to 3 bases, leaving 6 bases not matched to a gene. CDR3 length: 15 residues. Germline lookup yields CDR1 LNHDA and CDR2 SQIVND (reference sequence). The DNA for the CDR3 is TGTGCCAGTAGCGGGGACAGGGACGACTACAATGAGCAGTTCTTC. It yields the protein CASSGDRDDYNEQFF.

The V gene is TRBV5-4, the J gene TRBJ2-5, with D tentatively TRBD1 (6 bases). The V end lost 2 bases, the J end lost 2 bases, and 13 bases lay between the germline ends. The CDR3 is made up of 15 amino acids. CDR1 and CDR2 from the germline V gene are SGHNT and YYREEE (reference sequence). The CDR3 sequence: CASSLTGWNQETQYF. CDR3 sequence (DNA): TGTGCCAGCAGCTTAACAGGGTGGAATCAAGAGACCCAGTACTTC.

Comment on this clone: Its ends do not fully match the called genes, so a read error is possible. The J gene is TRBJ2-1, the V gene TRBV3-1 (or the pseudogene TRBV3-2); D is perhaps TRBD2 (6 bases). This CDR3 is built from 12 residues. Germline V gene data show CDR1 as LGHDT and CDR2 as YNNKEL (reference sequence). The CDR3 DNA sequence: TGTGCCAGCAGCCAAGAGACTAGGCAGTTGATCTTC. Protein product: CASSQETRQLIF.

V gene TRBV2 combines with J gene TRBJ2-1; TRBD2 might be the D (6 bases). CDR3 length equals 15 residues. Trimming removed 4 bases at V and 3 bases at J, with 13 bases between. The germline CDR1 and CDR2 sequences are SNHLY and FYNNEI. As DNA, the CDR3 is TGTGCCAGCAGTGTATCCGGGGGAGACTACAATGAGCAGTTCTTC. Translating it yields CASSVSGGDYNEQFF.